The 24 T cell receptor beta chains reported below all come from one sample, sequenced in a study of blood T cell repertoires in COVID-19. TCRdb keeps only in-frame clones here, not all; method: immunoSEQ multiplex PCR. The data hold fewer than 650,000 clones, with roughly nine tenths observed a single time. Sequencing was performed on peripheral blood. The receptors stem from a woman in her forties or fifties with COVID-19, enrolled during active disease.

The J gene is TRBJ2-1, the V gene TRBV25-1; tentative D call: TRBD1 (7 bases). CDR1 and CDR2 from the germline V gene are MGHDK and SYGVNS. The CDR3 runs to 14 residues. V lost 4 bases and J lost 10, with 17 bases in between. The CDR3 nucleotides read TGTGCCAGCAGTGTAGGCAGGGGGGATAAGGAGCAGTTCTTC. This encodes CASSVGRGDKEQFF.

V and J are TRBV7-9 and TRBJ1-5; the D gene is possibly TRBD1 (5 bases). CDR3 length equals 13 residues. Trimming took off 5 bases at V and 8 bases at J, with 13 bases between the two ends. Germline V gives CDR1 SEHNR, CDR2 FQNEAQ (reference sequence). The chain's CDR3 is CASSPDGGEPQHF. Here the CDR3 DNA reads TGTGCCAGCAGCCCCGACGGGGGAGAGCCCCAGCATTTT.

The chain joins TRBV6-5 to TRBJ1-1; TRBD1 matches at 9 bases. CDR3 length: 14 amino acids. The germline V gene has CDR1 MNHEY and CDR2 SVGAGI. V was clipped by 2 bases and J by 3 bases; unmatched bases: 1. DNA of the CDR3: TGTGCCAGCAGTTACGACAGGGGGGACACTGAAGCTTTCTTT. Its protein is CASSYDRGDTEAFF.

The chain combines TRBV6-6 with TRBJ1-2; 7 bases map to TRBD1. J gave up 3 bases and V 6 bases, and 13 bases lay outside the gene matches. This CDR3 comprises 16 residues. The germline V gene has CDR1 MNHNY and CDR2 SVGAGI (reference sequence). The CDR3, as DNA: TGTGCCAGCAGAGAGAGTCAGAGAGGGGGCGACTATGGCTACACCTTC. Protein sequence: CASRESQRGGDYGYTF.

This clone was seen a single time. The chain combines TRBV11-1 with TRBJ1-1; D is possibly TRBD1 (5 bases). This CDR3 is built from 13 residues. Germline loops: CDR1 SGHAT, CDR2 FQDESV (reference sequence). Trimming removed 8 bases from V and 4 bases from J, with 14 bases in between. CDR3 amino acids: CASGKGAATEAFF. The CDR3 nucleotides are TGTGCCAGCGGTAAAGGGGCAGCCACTGAAGCTTTCTTT.

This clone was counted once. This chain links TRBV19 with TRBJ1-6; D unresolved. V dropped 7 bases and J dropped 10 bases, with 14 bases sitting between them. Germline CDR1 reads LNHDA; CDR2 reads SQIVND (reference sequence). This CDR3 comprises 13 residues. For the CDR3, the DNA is TGTGCCAGTAACCGGGGAGAGAGATCACCCCTCCACTTT. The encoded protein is CASNRGERSPLHF.

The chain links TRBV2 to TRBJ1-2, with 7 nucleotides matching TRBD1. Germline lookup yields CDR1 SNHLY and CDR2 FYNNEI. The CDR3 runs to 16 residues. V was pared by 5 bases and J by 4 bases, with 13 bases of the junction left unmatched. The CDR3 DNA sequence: TGTGCCAGCAGTCCAAACCGGGACAGAGTTTCCTATGGCTACACCTTC. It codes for CASSPNRDRVSYGYTF.

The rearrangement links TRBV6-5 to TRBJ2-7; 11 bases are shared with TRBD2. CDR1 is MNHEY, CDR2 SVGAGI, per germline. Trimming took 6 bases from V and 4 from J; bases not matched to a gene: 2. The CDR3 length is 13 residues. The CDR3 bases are TGTGCCAGCAGAGCTAGCGGGGGGTACGAGCAGTACTTC. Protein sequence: CASRASGGYEQYF.

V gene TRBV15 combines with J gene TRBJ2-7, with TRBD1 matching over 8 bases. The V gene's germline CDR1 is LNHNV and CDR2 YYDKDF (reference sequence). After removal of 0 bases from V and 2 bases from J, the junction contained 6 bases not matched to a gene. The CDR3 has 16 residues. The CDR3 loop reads CATSRDWGTGAYEQYF. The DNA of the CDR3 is TGTGCCACCAGCAGAGATTGGGGGACAGGAGCCTACGAGCAGTACTTC.

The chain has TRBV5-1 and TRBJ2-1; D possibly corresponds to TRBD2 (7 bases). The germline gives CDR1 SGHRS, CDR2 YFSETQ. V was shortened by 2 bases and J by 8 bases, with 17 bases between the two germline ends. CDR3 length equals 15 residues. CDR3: CASSLEGGRADEQFF. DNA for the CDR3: TGCGCCAGCAGCTTAGAAGGGGGGAGGGCGGATGAGCAGTTCTTC. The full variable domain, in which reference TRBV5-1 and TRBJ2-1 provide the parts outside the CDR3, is KAGVTQTPRYLIKTRGQQVTLSCSPISGHRSVSWYQQTPGQGLQFLFEYFSETQRNKGNFPGRFSGRQFSNSRSEMNVSTLELGDSALYLCASSLEGGRADEQFFGPGTRLTVL.

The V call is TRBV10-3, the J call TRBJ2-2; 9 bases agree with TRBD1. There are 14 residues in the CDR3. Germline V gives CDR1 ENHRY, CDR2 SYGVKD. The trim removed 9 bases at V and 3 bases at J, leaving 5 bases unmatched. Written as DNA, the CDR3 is TGTGCCATGAAGGGACAGGGCCACACCGGGGAGCTGTTTTTT. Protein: CAMKGQGHTGELFF.

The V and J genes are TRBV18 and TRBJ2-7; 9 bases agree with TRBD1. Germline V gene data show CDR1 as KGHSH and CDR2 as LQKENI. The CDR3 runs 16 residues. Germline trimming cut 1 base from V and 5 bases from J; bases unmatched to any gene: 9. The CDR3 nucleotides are TGTGCCAGCTCACCACAAACAGGGGGCTATTTGAACGAGCAGTACTTC. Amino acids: CASSPQTGGYLNEQYF.

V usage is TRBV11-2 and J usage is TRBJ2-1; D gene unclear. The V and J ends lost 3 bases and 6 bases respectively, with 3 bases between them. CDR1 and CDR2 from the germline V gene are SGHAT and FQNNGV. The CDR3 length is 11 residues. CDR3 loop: CASSFSNEQFF. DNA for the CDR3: TGTGCCAGCAGCTTCTCCAATGAGCAGTTCTTC.

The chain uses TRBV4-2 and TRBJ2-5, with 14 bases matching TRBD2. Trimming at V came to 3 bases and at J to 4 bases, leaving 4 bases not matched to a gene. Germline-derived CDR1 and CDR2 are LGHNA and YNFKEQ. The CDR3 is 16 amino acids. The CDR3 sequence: CASSQGGLAGAETQYF. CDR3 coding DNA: TGTGCCAGCAGCCAGGGGGGACTAGCGGGGGCAGAGACCCAGTACTTC.

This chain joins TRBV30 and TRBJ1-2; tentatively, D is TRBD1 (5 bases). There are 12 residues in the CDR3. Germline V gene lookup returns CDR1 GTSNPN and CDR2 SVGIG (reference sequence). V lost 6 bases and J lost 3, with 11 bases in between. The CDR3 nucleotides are TGTGCCTGTCAAAAAGGGGACTATGGCTACACCTTC. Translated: CACQKGDYGYTF.

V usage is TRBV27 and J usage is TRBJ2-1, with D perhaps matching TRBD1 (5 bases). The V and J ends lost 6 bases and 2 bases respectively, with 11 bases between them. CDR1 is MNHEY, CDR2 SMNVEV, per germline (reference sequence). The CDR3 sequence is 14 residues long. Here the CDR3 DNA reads TGTGCCAGCAGGGGGCTCGTGACCTACAATGAGCAGTTCTTC. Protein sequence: CASRGLVTYNEQFF.

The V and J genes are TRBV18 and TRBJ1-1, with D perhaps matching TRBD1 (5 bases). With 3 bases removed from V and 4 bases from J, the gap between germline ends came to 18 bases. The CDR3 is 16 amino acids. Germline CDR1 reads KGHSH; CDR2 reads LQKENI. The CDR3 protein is CASSPTGRGPSTEAFF. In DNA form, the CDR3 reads TGTGCCAGCTCACCCACTGGGAGGGGCCCATCCACTGAAGCTTTCTTT.

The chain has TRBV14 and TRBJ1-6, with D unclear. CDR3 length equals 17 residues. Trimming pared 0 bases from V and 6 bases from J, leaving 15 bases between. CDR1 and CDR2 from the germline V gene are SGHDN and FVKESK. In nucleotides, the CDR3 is TGTGCCAGCAGCCAAGAAGAGGGATGGTACCCTAATTCACCCCTCCACTTT. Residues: CASSQEEGWYPNSPLHF.

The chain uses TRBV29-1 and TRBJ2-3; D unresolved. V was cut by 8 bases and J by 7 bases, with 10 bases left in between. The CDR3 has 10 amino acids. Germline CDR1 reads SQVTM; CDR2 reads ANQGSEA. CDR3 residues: CSLSMYTQYF. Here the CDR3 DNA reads TGCAGCCTTAGCATGTATACGCAGTATTTT.

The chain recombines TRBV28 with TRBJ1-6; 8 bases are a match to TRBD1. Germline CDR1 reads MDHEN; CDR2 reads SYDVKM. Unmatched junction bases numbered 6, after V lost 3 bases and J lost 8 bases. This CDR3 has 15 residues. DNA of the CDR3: TGTGCCAGCAGTTTCCCACAGGGGGAAGATTCACCCCTCCACTTT. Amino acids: CASSFPQGEDSPLHF.

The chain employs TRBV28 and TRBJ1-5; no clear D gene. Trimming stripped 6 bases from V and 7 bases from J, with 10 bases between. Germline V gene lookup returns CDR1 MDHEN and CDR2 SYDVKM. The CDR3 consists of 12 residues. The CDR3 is CASSSWRQPQHF. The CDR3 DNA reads TGTGCCAGCAGCTCCTGGAGGCAGCCCCAGCATTTT.

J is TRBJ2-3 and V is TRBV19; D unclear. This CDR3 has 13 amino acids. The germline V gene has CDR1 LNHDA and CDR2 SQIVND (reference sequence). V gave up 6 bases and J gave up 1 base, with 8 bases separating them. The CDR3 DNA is TGTGCCAGTAGCGAGCCCGGCACAGATACGCAGTATTTT. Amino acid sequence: CASSEPGTDTQYF.

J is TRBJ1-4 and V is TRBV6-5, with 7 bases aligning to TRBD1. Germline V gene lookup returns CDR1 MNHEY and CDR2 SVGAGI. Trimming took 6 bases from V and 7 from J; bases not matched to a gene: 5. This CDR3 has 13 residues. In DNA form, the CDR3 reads TGTGCCAGCAGGAGGGGGCGCGGTGAAAAACTGTTTTTT. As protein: CASRRGRGEKLFF.

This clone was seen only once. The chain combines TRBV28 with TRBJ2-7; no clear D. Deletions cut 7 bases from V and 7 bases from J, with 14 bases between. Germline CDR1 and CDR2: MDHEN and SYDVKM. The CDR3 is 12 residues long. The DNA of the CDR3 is TGTGCCAGCACCAATCCTATGAGGGAGCAGTACTTC. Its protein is CASTNPMREQYF.